The source of this TCR beta chain is a study of T-cell reconstitution after alpha-beta-depleted transplantation in children. Study-level findings and limits: Several hundred expanded graft clones reportedly gave rise to the alpha-beta T cells present about two months after transplant.

Molecular barcoding with unique molecular identifiers was used for the TCRbeta library. MiXCR, run by TCRdb on the PCR reads, gives a single entry per CDR3 protein. Counted here are hundreds of thousands of distinct CDR3 sequences, around 13% occurring once; the ten biggest clones make up 2% to 2.5%. This clonotype was found many times. The antigen is unknown. CDR1 is SQVTM and CDR2 is ANQGSEA in the germline V gene. CDR3 length: 13 amino acids. Between the trimmed V and J ends, which lost 6 bases and 5 bases, there was a span of 17 bases. The rearrangement joins TRBV29-1 to TRBJ2-7, with D possibly being TRBD1 or TRBD2 (5 bases each). The sequenced sample was PBMCs, mostly from graft donor cells, obtained 360 days after TCRalphabeta/CD19-depleted stem cell transplant. This TCR derives from a male patient between 5 and 17 years old who had a stem cell transplant for acute myeloid leukemia, so the T cells may come from the graft donor. In DNA form, the CDR3 reads TGCAGCGTGAGGGACGGGCCCGCCCACGAGCAGTACTTC. Protein: CSVRDGPAHEQYF.